This T cell receptor beta chain was sequenced in a study of blood T cell repertoires in COVID-19 (dated by TCRdb to about 2020). In the study overall: Samples from collaborators originated in the United States, Italy and Spain and spanned both the acute and convalescent phases of COVID-19. The material from the prospective study consisted of cDNA or gDNA derived from T cells, B-cell-depleted T cells, or PBMCs. The dataset comprised deeply sampled blood TCRbeta repertoires from subjects exposed to, actively infected with, or recovered from COVID-19. The repertoires were released in a freely available public database meant as a resource for research on the immune response to SARS-CoV-2. Samples were obtained from the ongoing ImmuneRACE study (first 160 participants) and from some 1,300 subjects provided by 6 global collaborators. The sample metadata nearly always contained a de-identified subject ID, COVID-19 status, age in years and sex. Where available, HLA class I and class II types were obtained from metadata supplied by the sample provider rather than from assay-based typing.

One collaborating source in Seattle enrolled patients during active infection and followed them longitudinally through the course of disease. Whole blood was collected in K2EDTA tubes by collaborating institutions according to the institutions' own protocols. Collaborator samples were shipped for TCRbeta analysis as frozen whole blood, isolated PBMCs, or DNA extracted from either sample type. The germline V gene supplies CDR1 MNHEY and CDR2 SVGAGI. A distance of 9 bases separates the germline ends of V and J, which lose 9 bases and 6 bases respectively. The CDR3 runs 12 residues from the cysteine to the phenylalanine. Just the 36-base CDR3 DNA is kept, in frame starting at base 1. This clone was observed a few times. Its recognized antigen is unknown. The sample holds no much larger clone one base away, and base qualities are not on file. Study-wide findings and limitations: Clinical and demographic metadata were provided uncurated, with the amount varying by source and participant.

TCRbeta CDR3 regions were amplified from genomic DNA using the immunoSEQ Assay, a bias-controlled multiplex PCR. Per the source publication's procedure: The number of nucleated cells in each sample was estimated by amplification of reference gene primers within the assay. To quantify the absolute abundance of each unique TCRbeta CDR3 rearrangement, sequence reads were collapsed and filtered. For each sample, productive Simpson clonality was calculated as the square root of Simpson's diversity index across productive rearrangements. What TCRdb holds here is the immuneACCESS table cut down to in-frame rearrangements. Part of the clones is not present; checked against another copy, under half of the missing clones reflect an unresolved V gene, and the others are unexplained. V, J and clone size derive from that table, while D and trimming were established from the DNA sequence. For this sample there are 180,000 or so clones; approximately 80% appear just once. The ten most abundant clones make up 13% to 15% of the sample.

This TCR derives from a woman between 65 and 79 years old with COVID-19, enrolled during active disease. Source material: peripheral blood. The rearranged chain carries TRBV6-5 and TRBJ1-6, with no D gene named confidently. Here the CDR3 is given as CASSPSNSPLHF. Read as DNA, the sequence is TGTGCCAGTTCTCCTTCTAATTCACCCCTCCACTTT.